A selection of T cell receptor beta chains follows, all from one sample in a study of blood T cell repertoires in COVID-19. The repertoire was sequenced with immunoSEQ multiplex PCR; TCRdb's copy has only in-frame clones and lacks some. The sample shows under 400,000 clones, around 87% of them seen only once. Sequencing was performed on PBMCs or T cells enriched from blood (not recorded which). The receptors were sampled from a man aged 40-50 years in a cohort exposed to, infected with or recovered from COVID-19 (not recorded which). Both conserved end residues are part of each CDR3. The order of the fields is V gene, clone size, J gene, D gene, CDR3 protein, CDR3 DNA. D genes are given only for firm matches. A row's size may be missing; if present it is once, few, many or a size class.

TRBV5-1	NA	TRBJ2-3	TRBD2	CASSQLAGDGTDTQYF	TGCGCCAGCAGCCAATTAGCGGGAGACGGCACAGATACGCAGTATTTT
TRBV2	NA	TRBJ2-2	TRBD2	CASGSAGRGGELFF	TGTGCCAGCGGTTCAGCGGGACGGGGCGGGGAGCTGTTTTTT
TRBV27	NA	TRBJ2-7	NA	CASSLSLVGAYYEQYF	TGTGCCAGCAGTTTAAGTCTAGTCGGTGCCTATTACGAGCAGTACTTC
TRBV9	NA	TRBJ1-4	NA	CASSRGGTNEKLFF	TGTGCCAGCAGTAGAGGAGGTACTAATGAAAAACTGTTTTTT
TRBV10-1	NA	TRBJ2-5	TRBD2	CASSQTSGVQETQYF	TGCGCCAGCAGCCAGACTAGCGGGGTTCAAGAGACCCAGTACTTC
TRBV2	once	TRBJ2-7	NA	CASSDRVYEQYF	TGTGCCAGCAGTGACAGGGTCTACGAGCAGTACTTC
TRBV6-6	NA	TRBJ2-7	TRBD1	CASSRDRAYEQYF	TGTGCCAGCAGTCGGGACAGGGCCTACGAGCAGTACTTC
TRBV19	NA	TRBJ1-4	NA	CASRAVEKLFF	TGTGCCAGTAGGGCCGTTGAAAAACTGTTTTTT
TRBV2	NA	TRBJ1-5	NA	CASRKDSQHQPQHF	TGTGCCAGCAGGAAGGACAGTCAACATCAGCCCCAGCATTTT
TRBV7-9	NA	TRBJ1-2	NA	CASSLGTTNYGYTF	TGTGCCAGCAGCTTAGGGACAACTAACTATGGCTACACCTTC
TRBV6-4	once	TRBJ1-4	NA	CASSAGTNEKLFF	TGTGCCAGCAGTGCCGGAACTAATGAAAAACTGTTTTTT
TRBV30	NA	TRBJ2-1	TRBD2	CAWRTRTSQGYNEQFF	TGTGCCTGGAGGACTCGGACTAGCCAGGGATACAATGAGCAGTTCTTC
TRBV19	NA	TRBJ1-2	TRBD1	CASSLSDRGSYGYTF	TGTGCCAGTAGTCTATCTGACAGGGGGAGCTATGGCTACACCTTC
TRBV6-5	NA	TRBJ2-7	TRBD2	CASSYWTSGANYEQYF	TGTGCCAGCAGTTATTGGACTAGCGGAGCTAACTACGAGCAGTACTTC
TRBV2	NA	TRBJ2-3	NA	CASSVESLGTDTQYF	TGTGCCAGCAGTGTAGAGAGTTTGGGCACAGATACGCAGTATTTT
TRBV14	NA	TRBJ1-2	NA	CASSQVSRGAYGYTF	TGTGCCAGCAGCCAAGTCAGTAGGGGCGCCTATGGCTACACCTTC
TRBV6-2/TRBV6-3	NA	TRBJ1-3	NA	CASSYYRSSGNTIYF	TGTGCCAGCAGTTACTACCGCAGCTCTGGAAACACCATATATTTT
TRBV18	NA	TRBJ2-2	NA	CASSPQPTQGPGELFF	TGTGCCAGCTCACCACAGCCGACGCAGGGCCCCGGGGAGCTGTTTTTT
TRBV28	NA	TRBJ2-5	NA	CASSSGPYGRETQYF	TGTGCCAGCAGTTCAGGGCCGTACGGACGGGAGACCCAGTACTTC
TRBV7-2	NA	TRBJ1-3	TRBD1	CASSLTGTNTIYF	TGTGCCAGCAGCTTGACAGGGACAAACACCATATATTTT
TRBV5-1	NA	TRBJ2-7	TRBD1	CASSLGFGSTGASSYEQYF	TGCGCCAGCAGCTTGGGGTTTGGGTCGACAGGGGCCAGCTCCTACGAGCAGTACTTC
TRBV28	NA	TRBJ2-7	TRBD2	CASSLAGAHEQYF	TGTGCCAGCAGTTTAGCGGGAGCCCACGAGCAGTACTTC
TRBV19	NA	TRBJ1-5	TRBD1	CASRDRGNQPQHF	TGTGCCAGTCGGGACAGGGGCAATCAGCCCCAGCATTTT
TRBV11-3	NA	TRBJ1-2	TRBD1	CASSLEGTGGSYGYTF	TGTGCCAGCAGCTTAGAGGGGACAGGGGGAAGCTATGGCTACACCTTC
TRBV4-1	NA	TRBJ1-2	NA	CASSPAGNYGYTF	TGCGCCAGCAGCCCGGCGGGGAACTATGGCTACACCTTC
TRBV28	NA	TRBJ2-3	TRBD1	CASRGQGTDTQYF	TGTGCCAGCAGGGGACAGGGCACAGATACGCAGTATTTT
TRBV4-1	NA	TRBJ1-1	TRBD1	CASSQPTRGQNTEAFF	TGCGCCAGCAGCCAGCCTACCAGGGGGCAGAACACTGAAGCTTTCTTT
TRBV27	NA	TRBJ2-2	NA	CASSSTGELFF	TGTGCCAGCAGTTCAACCGGGGAGCTGTTTTTT
TRBV7-9	once	TRBJ1-1	TRBD1	CASSHRGTENTEAFF	TGTGCCAGCAGCCACCGGGGGACAGAGAACACTGAAGCTTTCTTT
TRBV6-5	NA	TRBJ2-1	NA	CASSPWGDEQFF	TGTGCCAGCAGCCCCTGGGGGGATGAGCAGTTCTTC
TRBV3-1/TRBV3-2	NA	TRBJ1-5	TRBD1	CASSLSDRDNQPQHF	TGTGCCAGCAGCCTATCGGACAGGGATAATCAGCCCCAGCATTTT
TRBV4-1	NA	TRBJ2-7	NA	CASSQGYGFNEQYF	TGCGCCAGCAGCCAAGGCTATGGTTTTAACGAGCAGTACTTC
TRBV30	NA	TRBJ1-2	NA	CAWSSLNYGYTF	TGTGCCTGGAGTAGCTTAAACTATGGCTACACCTTC
TRBV21-1	NA	TRBJ2-5	NA	CASSTTDVGLFQETQYF	TGTGCCAGCAGCACGACGGACGTGGGACTGTTCCAAGAGACCCAGTACTTC
TRBV5-6	NA	TRBJ2-7	NA	CASSLGSEYEQYF	TGTGCCAGCAGCCTCGGGTCGGAGTACGAGCAGTACTTC
TRBV11-2	NA	TRBJ2-3	NA	CASSLKRSTDTQYF	TGTGCCAGCAGCCTCAAGCGGAGCACAGATACGCAGTATTTT